Below, 24 T cell receptor beta chains from the same sample are listed, as sequenced in a study of blood T cell repertoires in COVID-19. Measured with immunoSEQ multiplex PCR; TCRdb has only the in-frame clones, and not every one. The sample lists about 300,000 clones, roughly 87% occurring once. Material: PBMCs or T cells enriched from blood (not recorded which). Source of these receptors: a woman aged 30 to 39 who had recovered from COVID-19.

The chain is built from TRBV6-5 and TRBJ2-3, with 11 bases identical to TRBD2. This CDR3 spans 15 amino acids. CDR1 MNHEY and CDR2 SVGAGI come from the germline V gene. V lost 7 bases, J lost 6 bases, and 9 bases stayed unmatched. The CDR3 DNA follows: TGTGCCAGCAAACATAGCGGGGGGGCCGCGGATACGCAGTATTTT. Its protein is CASKHSGGAADTQYF.

The chain joins TRBV5-1 to TRBJ1-2; D is ambiguous. This CDR3 contains 12 residues. Deletions cut 5 bases from V and 4 bases from J, with 9 bases between. Germline V CDR1 and CDR2: SGHRS, YFSETQ. CDR3 in DNA: TGCGCCAGCAGAAGGTCAGGCTATGGCTACACCTTC. It specifies CASRRSGYGYTF.

This clone was seen only a few times. The chain recombines TRBV29-1 with TRBJ1-2, with 7 bases matching TRBD1. Per germline, CDR1 SQVTM and CDR2 ANQGSEA. The V and J ends lost 7 bases and 3 bases, in that order; junction bases with no gene match: 8. The length of the CDR3 is 13 residues. The CDR3 coding sequence is TGCAGCGCCACCGGGACAGTCGACTATGGCTACACCTTC. Translating gives CSATGTVDYGYTF.

This sequence joins TRBV27 and TRBJ1-4; no definite D call. In germline, CDR1 is MNHEY, CDR2 SMNVEV (reference sequence). The length of the CDR3 is 15 residues. Trimming left V 5 bases short and J 8 bases short, with 18 bases between. The CDR3 nucleotides are TGTGCCAGCAGTCAACGAGCCGCGGGGAACGAAAAACTGTTTTTT. This translates into CASSQRAAGNEKLFF.

At least ten counts were recorded for this clone. The V gene is TRBV9, the J gene TRBJ2-7; 10 nucleotides agree with TRBD1. CDR1 is SGDLS, CDR2 YYNGEE, per germline. CDR3 length: 15 amino acids. Unmatched junction bases numbered 4, after V lost 0 bases and J lost 4 bases. CDR3 region: CASSVDWGQGYEQYF. CDR3 in DNA: TGTGCCAGCAGCGTAGATTGGGGACAGGGGTACGAGCAGTACTTC.

This clone was observed once. The CDR3 DNA reads TGTGCCAGCAGCCCACTCCGCTACAGGGGGACGGATGGCTACACCTTC. It encodes CASSPLRYRGTDGYTF. V and J are TRBV5-5 and TRBJ1-2, with 8 nucleotides matching TRBD1. V lost 4 bases to trimming and J lost 6 bases; unmatched junction nucleotides: 14. CDR3 size: 16 residues. Germline V gene lookup returns CDR1 SGHKS and CDR2 YYEKEE (reference sequence).

The chain couples TRBV18 to TRBJ1-1, with a possible D match to TRBD1 (6 bases). The CDR3 covers 15 residues. V gave up 4 bases and J gave up 4 bases, with 16 bases separating them. CDR1 and CDR2 from the germline V gene are KGHSH and LQKENI. The CDR3 DNA reads as TGTGCCAGCTCACTACTCGGGACATCCCGCACTGAAGCTTTCTTT. Its protein is CASSLLGTSRTEAFF.

The chain combines TRBV30 with TRBJ2-7; TRBD2 agrees at 10 bases. This CDR3 comprises 14 residues. V lost 2 bases, J lost 5 bases, and 6 bases stayed unmatched. Germline V gene data show CDR1 as GTSNPN and CDR2 as SVGIG (reference sequence). CDR3 sequence: CAWSYGSGGNEQYF. The CDR3 DNA is TGTGCCTGGAGTTACGGTAGCGGGGGGAACGAGCAGTACTTC.

Notes on this clone: The identical CDR3 is also encoded by other nucleotide sequences in the sample. V and J are TRBV6-2 or TRBV6-3 and TRBJ1-2; D is unclear. From germline, CDR1 is MNHEY and CDR2 SVGEGT. The V gene lost 2 bases and the J gene lost 7 bases, with 8 bases spanning the gap. The CDR3 has 12 amino acids. Here the CDR3 reads CASSYGGSGYTF. CDR3 coding DNA: TGTGCCAGCAGTTACGGAGGTTCTGGCTACACCTTC.

The chain joins TRBV27 to TRBJ1-1; D perhaps matches TRBD1 (5 bases). Germline values: CDR1 MNHEY, CDR2 SMNVEV (reference sequence). This CDR3 is 14 amino acids long. Trimming left V 6 bases short and J 1 base short, with 12 bases between. This CDR3 reads CASRPQGRNTEAFF. CDR3 DNA: TGTGCCAGCAGACCCCAGGGAAGGAACACTGAAGCTTTCTTT.

The DNA for the CDR3 is TGTGCCAGAAGCTTGGCCGTTAAGCGGGCCATCGAGCAGTACTTC. Translation: CARSLAVKRAIEQYF. This chain uses TRBV5-3 with TRBJ2-7; a weak D match, TRBD2 (6 bases). TRBV5-3 is an ORF; its function is uncertain. Trimming took 0 bases from V and 6 from J, leaving 16 bases between them. There are 15 residues in the CDR3.

The chain joins TRBV18 to TRBJ1-2; tentative D call: TRBD1 (6 bases). The length of the CDR3 is 16 residues. The V gene lost 6 bases and the J gene lost 4 bases, with 21 bases spanning the gap. Germline assignment: CDR1 KGHSH and CDR2 LQKENI. The DNA for the CDR3 is TGTGCCAGCTCTACGGGAGGACTTCAGGGGCGCTATGGCTACACCTTC. This translates into CASSTGGLQGRYGYTF. The full variable domain, completed using reference TRBV18 and TRBJ1-2, is NAGVMQNPRHLVRRRGQEARLRCSPMKGHSHVYWYRQLPEEGLKFMVYLQKENIIDESGMPKERFSAEFPKEGPSILRIQQVVRGDSAAYFCASSTGGLQGRYGYTFGSGTRLTVV.

The gene calls are TRBV11-2 and TRBJ2-1; D is uncertain. This CDR3 comprises 12 residues. Germline V gives CDR1 SGHAT, CDR2 FQNNGV. V lost 1 base and J 7 bases, leaving 5 bases between the germline ends. The CDR3 coding sequence is TGTGCCAGCAGCTTAGTATTGAATGAGCAGTTCTTC. As protein: CASSLVLNEQFF.

The chain combines TRBV19 with TRBJ2-1; 9 bases are a match to TRBD2. After removal of 5 bases from V and 10 bases from J, the junction contained 12 bases not matched to a gene. The CDR3 has 15 amino acids. The germline gives CDR1 LNHDA, CDR2 SQIVND (reference sequence). The CDR3 DNA sequence: TGTGCCAGTAGTTCGGGACTAGCACAAACGCTCGAGCAGTTCTTC. Its translation: CASSSGLAQTLEQFF.

The rearrangement joins TRBV7-8 to TRBJ1-2; D gene uncertain. V was clipped by 5 bases and J by 6 bases, with 16 bases between them. There are 14 residues in the CDR3. Germline-derived CDR1 and CDR2 are SGHVS and FQNEAQ. CDR3 in DNA: TGTGCCAGCAGCCCCGATCCGAGAATTAATGGCTACACCTTC. Encoded protein: CASSPDPRINGYTF.

The chain employs TRBV7-2 and TRBJ1-1, with unresolved D. V was cut by 6 bases and J by 1 base, with 9 bases left in between. The CDR3 sequence is 13 residues long. Germline V gene sequence: CDR1 SGHTA, CDR2 FQGNSA. This CDR3 is CASSGQPNTEAFF. Written as DNA, the CDR3 is TGTGCCAGCAGTGGGCAACCGAACACTGAAGCTTTCTTT.

This clone came up once. The rearrangement joins TRBV3-1 (or the pseudogene TRBV3-2) to TRBJ2-5; 7 bases are shared with TRBD2. Trimming took 0 bases from V and 2 from J; bases not matched to a gene: 9. This CDR3 is built from 17 residues. Per germline, CDR1 LGHDT and CDR2 YNNKEL (reference sequence). The CDR3 DNA reads TGTGCCAGCAGCCAAGATCTGGGCGGGAGAAATCAAGAGACCCAGTACTTC. Translation: CASSQDLGGRNQETQYF.

The V and J genes are TRBV4-1 and TRBJ1-4, with unresolved D. This CDR3 has 14 amino acids. V was pared by 0 bases and J by 7 bases, with 9 bases between. Germline V gene sequence: CDR1 MGHRA, CDR2 YSYEKL. The CDR3 bases are TGCGCCAGCAGCCAAGATCATGGAGGTGAAAAACTGTTTTTT. Encoded protein: CASSQDHGGEKLFF.

This chain uses TRBV5-1 with TRBJ1-1, with 11 bases identical to TRBD1. V shed 0 bases and J 5 bases; nucleotides not matched to a gene: 6. Germline V lookup: CDR1 SGHRS, CDR2 YFSETQ. The CDR3 sequence is 16 residues long. In nucleotides, the CDR3 is TGCGCCAGCAGCTTGGGTATCGGGACAGGGGGGACTGAAGCTTTCTTT. This gives the protein CASSLGIGTGGTEAFF.

Here the CDR3 reads CASSLRGPNTEAFF. The CDR3 DNA sequence: TGTGCCAGCAGCTTAAGAGGGCCGAACACTGAAGCTTTCTTT. V and J are TRBV11-3 and TRBJ1-1; D uncertain. The V end lost 2 bases, the J end lost 1 base, and 8 bases lay between the germline ends. The CDR3 runs to 14 residues. Germline-derived CDR1 and CDR2 are SGHNT and YENEEA.

This clone was seen a few times. This rearrangement joins TRBV6-5 to TRBJ2-1; TRBD2 matches at 11 bases. V lost 6 bases to trimming and J lost 5 bases; unmatched junction nucleotides: 6. Germline-derived CDR1 and CDR2 are MNHEY and SVGAGI. This CDR3 comprises 15 residues. The CDR3 reads CASRRLAGTNNEQFF. The DNA for the CDR3 is TGTGCCAGCAGAAGACTAGCGGGGACTAACAATGAGCAGTTCTTC.

V usage is TRBV14 and J usage is TRBJ1-2, with 10 bases that match TRBD1. CDR3 length: 16 residues. CDR1 SGHDN and CDR2 FVKESK come from the germline V gene. V was clipped by 1 base and J by 8 bases; unmatched bases: 10. The CDR3 region has the DNA TGTGCCAGCAGCCAAGGACAGGGGGCGCGTTTGGGCGGCTACACCTTC. Translation: CASSQGQGARLGGYTF.

This sequence joins TRBV6-5 and TRBJ2-1; 8 bases are a match to TRBD2. The germline V gene encodes CDR1 MNHEY and CDR2 SVGAGI. The CDR3 covers 14 residues. Trimming removed 6 bases from V and 9 bases from J; junction bases left unmatched: 10. As DNA, the CDR3 is TGTGCCAGCAGCGTGAATAGCGGGACTATTGAGCAGTTCTTC. Its protein product is CASSVNSGTIEQFF.

V gene TRBV27 combines with J gene TRBJ2-7; tentative D call: TRBD2 (5 bases). The CDR3 has 15 amino acids. V was trimmed by 6 bases and J by 0 bases, leaving 15 bases between them. Looked up from germline, CDR1 is MNHEY and CDR2 is SMNVEV (reference sequence). Here the CDR3 DNA reads TGTGCCAGCAGGCGGGCCACCTCAAGCTCCTACGAGCAGTACTTC. It yields the protein CASRRATSSSYEQYF.